The clone carrying this T cell receptor (beta chain) was picked up a small number of times. Its matching antigen is unknown. This CDR3 is 15 amino acids long. CDR1 and CDR2 from the germline V gene are MDHEN and SYDVKM. The germline V and J ends were trimmed by 10 bases and 0 bases, with 19 bases remaining between them. PCR primers comprised 60 Vbeta and 13 Jbeta primers. Method: immunoSEQ multiplex PCR; TCRdb's copy keeps in-frame clones and lacks some. The sample includes over 85,000 clones, about 7.6% seen only once; the top ten take roughly 2%. These data originate in a study of cytomegalovirus exposure and HLA in healthy donors. Study observations and caveats: A later analysis found TCR association rates differed by HLA locus, highest for DRB1 and lowest for HLA-C. A later analysis associated under 20,000 TCR beta sequences with HLA alleles at a 0.05 false discovery rate.

The sample was PBMCs. The origin of this receptor is a man in his forties or fifties in good health and CMV-seronegative. The chain joins TRBV28 to TRBJ2-7, with D tentatively TRBD2 (5 bases). The CDR3 reads CATGVRKRVSYEQYF. The CDR3 nucleotides read TGTGCCACCGGCGTAAGGAAGAGGGTCTCCTACGAGCAGTACTTC.